The 25 T cell receptor beta chains in this list originate from one sample, sequenced in a study of cytomegalovirus exposure and HLA in healthy donors. PCR primers comprised 60 Vbeta and 13 Jbeta primers. Produced via immunoSEQ multiplex PCR; TCRdb's table is partial and in-frame only. The sample carries 170,000 or so clones, approximately 84% recorded once. Sequencing input: PBMCs. These receptors were obtained from a man aged 18 to 29 in good health and CMV-seronegative.

This chain joins TRBV29-1 and TRBJ1-2; 8 positions agree with TRBD1. This CDR3 has 18 amino acids. Germline-derived CDR1 and CDR2 are SQVTM and ANQGSEA. V gave up 7 bases and J gave up 4 bases; unmatched junction bases: 23. As DNA, the CDR3 is TGCAGCGCTACAGATGTCGGGACAGGCGGATATACAGGCTATGGCTACACCTTC. Amino acid sequence: CSATDVGTGGYTGYGYTF. The entire variable domain, with the rest obtained from reference TRBV29-1 and TRBJ1-2, is as follows: SAVISQKPSRDICQRGTSLTIQCQVDSQVTMMFWYRQQPGQSLTLIATANQGSEATYESGFVIDKFPISRPNLTFSTLTVSNMSPEDSSIYLCSATDVGTGGYTGYGYTFGSGTRLTVV.

This chain joins TRBV5-8 and TRBJ1-1; D gene unclear. Germline assignment: CDR1 SGHTS and CDR2 YDEGEE. The CDR3 has 12 amino acids. Trimming shortened V by 4 bases and J by 1 base, and 5 bases separated the two germline ends. The CDR3 DNA is TGTGCCAGCAGCCCACAGAACACTGAAGCTTTCTTT. Translated, it gives CASSPQNTEAFF. Complete variable domain (other parts from reference TRBV5-8 and TRBJ1-1): EAGVTQSPTHLIKTRGQQATLRCSPISGHTSVYWYQQALGLGLQFLLWYDEGEERNRGNFPPRFSGRQFPNYSSELNVNALELEDSALYLCASSPQNTEAFFGQGTRLTVV.

The CDR3, as DNA: TGTGCCAGCAGACCTGGACAGGAGGGCCAGTACTTC. This encodes CASRPGQEGQYF. This rearrangement joins TRBV28 to TRBJ2-7, with a possible D match to TRBD1 (7 bases). Germline CDR1 MDHEN, CDR2 SYDVKM. This CDR3 spans 12 amino acids. V lost 6 bases and J lost 10, with 16 bases in between. The full variable domain, rest sourced from reference TRBV28 and TRBJ2-7, is DVKVTQSSRYLVKRTGEKVFLECVQDMDHENMFWYRQDPGLGLRLIYFSYDVKMKEKGDIPEGYSVSREKKERFSLILESASTNQTSMYLCASRPGQEGQYFGPGTRLTVT.

The table lists this clone with a few counts. J is TRBJ1-1 and V is TRBV6-5; D ambiguous. Trimming pared 2 bases from V and 4 bases from J, leaving 8 bases between. The CDR3 contains 13 residues. Germline V gene lookup returns CDR1 MNHEY and CDR2 SVGAGI. The CDR3 loop reads CASSYAWSTEAFF. The CDR3 DNA reads TGTGCCAGCAGTTACGCCTGGAGCACTGAAGCTTTCTTT.

This chain connects TRBV19 to TRBJ2-1, with TRBD2 matching 7 bases. V was pared by 7 bases and J by 6 bases, with 12 bases of the junction left unmatched. The length of the CDR3 is 15 residues. CDR1 LNHDA and CDR2 SQIVND come from the germline V gene (reference sequence). The CDR3 spells CASTLWGGSSNEQFF. CDR3 DNA sequence: TGTGCCAGTACCCTTTGGGGCGGGAGTTCCAATGAGCAGTTCTTC.

A single count supports this clone. Distinct nucleotide sequences in the sample also encode this CDR3. The chain joins TRBV5-1 to TRBJ1-1; no clear D gene. V was clipped by 0 bases and J by 7 bases, with 13 bases between them. CDR3 size: 14 residues. Germline CDR1 SGHRS, CDR2 YFSETQ. The CDR3 here is CASSLDSPRGEAFF. The CDR3 DNA reads TGCGCCAGCAGCTTGGACTCCCCGCGGGGTGAAGCTTTCTTT.

The J gene is TRBJ1-2, the V gene TRBV7-6; D possibly corresponds to TRBD1 (6 bases). Germline V CDR1 and CDR2: SGHVS, FNYEAQ. The CDR3 contains 15 residues. V lost 5 bases, J lost 3 bases, and 16 bases lay in between. The CDR3 here is CASSPRGAGHYGYTF. As DNA, the CDR3 is TGTGCCAGCAGCCCCCGGGGGGCAGGCCACTATGGCTACACCTTC.

This clone turned up a few times. The chain uses TRBV5-6 and TRBJ2-2; TRBD2 matches at 11 bases. The CDR3 runs to 17 residues. V gave up 0 bases and J gave up 6 bases; unmatched junction bases: 7. The germline V gene has CDR1 SGHDT and CDR2 YYEEEE. The CDR3 protein is CASSLGLAGLYAGELFF. For the CDR3, the DNA is TGTGCCAGCAGCTTGGGACTAGCGGGGTTATACGCCGGGGAGCTGTTTTTT.

This clone has just a few counts. One end of the junction does not line up with germline, which may come from a read error. The V call is TRBV6-5, the J call TRBJ2-1; D is unclear. This CDR3 is built from 13 residues. Germline V gene data show CDR1 as MNHEY and CDR2 as SVGAGI. The CDR3 bases are TGTGCCAGCAGTGACTCGGAGAACAATGAGCAGTTCTTC. Protein: CASSDSENNEQFF.

The V gene is TRBV27, the J gene TRBJ1-5, with D tentatively TRBD1 (5 bases). The CDR3 sequence is 13 residues long. V lost 5 bases to trimming and J lost 5 bases, with 10 bases between them. Germline V CDR1 and CDR2: MNHEY, SMNVEV (reference sequence). CDR3 sequence (DNA): TGTGCCAGCAGTCTTCAGGGTTATCAGCCCCAGCATTTT. This encodes CASSLQGYQPQHF.

V and J are TRBV2 and TRBJ1-2; D gene uncertain. Germline CDR1 SNHLY, CDR2 FYNNEI. Trimming cost V 8 bases and J 1 base, with 11 bases left between them. The CDR3 sequence is 13 residues long. The CDR3 DNA sequence: TGTGCCAGCGTGGGGAGTAGTAACTATGGCTACACCTTC. Translating it yields CASVGSSNYGYTF.

The rearrangement links TRBV6-5 to TRBJ2-1; D is possibly TRBD2 (5 bases). This CDR3 contains 13 residues. Germline V gene lookup returns CDR1 MNHEY and CDR2 SVGAGI. Trimming stripped 6 bases from V and 6 bases from J, with 12 bases between. The CDR3 is CASRKGRGNEQFF. In DNA, the CDR3 is TGTGCCAGCAGAAAAGGACGGGGCAATGAGCAGTTCTTC.

This chain uses TRBV19 with TRBJ1-1; D perhaps matches TRBD1 (6 bases). Looked up from germline, CDR1 is LNHDA and CDR2 is SQIVND (reference sequence). V was clipped by 1 base and J by 5 bases, with 14 bases between them. The CDR3 is 15 residues long. The CDR3 loop is CASSIGIEGGTEAFF. In DNA form, the CDR3 reads TGTGCCAGTAGTATAGGTATCGAGGGGGGGACTGAAGCTTTCTTT. The full variable domain, in which reference TRBV19 and TRBJ1-1 provide the parts outside the CDR3, is DGGITQSPKYLFRKEGQNVTLSCEQNLNHDAMYWYRQDPGQGLRLIYYSQIVNDFQKGDIAEGYSVSREKKESFPLTVTSAQKNPTAFYLCASSIGIEGGTEAFFGQGTRLTVV.

This CDR3 reads CASSHTVRGSQYF. In nucleotides, the CDR3 is TGCGCCAGCAGCCACACCGTAAGAGGATCGCAGTACTTC. The V and J genes are TRBV4-1 and TRBJ2-7; D is uncertain. CDR1 MGHRA and CDR2 YSYEKL come from the germline V gene. The CDR3 sequence is 13 residues long. Trimming removed 3 bases at V and 9 bases at J, with 15 bases between.

This sequence joins TRBV5-4 and TRBJ2-7, with TRBD1 identical over 12 bases. Germline assignment: CDR1 SGHNT and CDR2 YYREEE (reference sequence). The CDR3 has 17 residues. J was trimmed by 5 bases and V by 0 bases; bases with no gene match: 9. CDR3 sequence reads: CASSLVRAGTGGNEQYF. CDR3 DNA: TGTGCCAGCAGCTTGGTGAGGGCCGGGACAGGGGGCAACGAGCAGTACTTC.

This rearrangement joins TRBV18 to TRBJ1-2, with no clear D. With 5 bases removed from V and 8 bases from J, the gap between germline ends came to 15 bases. The germline V gene has CDR1 KGHSH and CDR2 LQKENI. The CDR3 runs to 13 residues. CDR3: CASSASSLPGYTF. CDR3 sequence (DNA): TGTGCCAGCTCAGCGTCCTCACTGCCGGGCTACACCTTC.

In its sample, this clone was seen a few times. The chain employs TRBV5-1 and TRBJ1-5, with D uncertain. Per germline, CDR1 SGHRS and CDR2 YFSETQ. The CDR3 is 17 amino acids. Deletions cut 0 bases from V and 0 bases from J, with 13 bases between. The CDR3 spells CASSLEGGLNSNQPQHF. In DNA form, the CDR3 reads TGCGCCAGCAGCTTGGAGGGCGGACTCAATAGCAATCAGCCCCAGCATTTT.

J is TRBJ1-1 and V is TRBV9, with 9 bases matching TRBD1. J was trimmed by 5 bases and V by 0 bases; bases with no gene match: 14. CDR1 SGDLS and CDR2 YYNGEE come from the germline V gene. The CDR3 covers 18 residues. Written as DNA, the CDR3 is TGTGCCAGCAGCGTAGATACAGGGGGCGCGTTTCGTCGAACTGAAGCTTTCTTT. It encodes CASSVDTGGAFRRTEAFF.

The sample holds one count of this clone. The V and J genes are TRBV28 and TRBJ1-6, with D unresolved. Germline V gene sequence: CDR1 MDHEN, CDR2 SYDVKM. Trimming stripped 3 bases from V and 0 bases from J, with 9 bases between. CDR3 length equals 16 residues. The DNA of the CDR3 is TGTGCCAGCAGTTTGTTTGGGAGCTCCTATAATTCACCCCTCCACTTT. Amino acid sequence: CASSLFGSSYNSPLHF.

The J gene is TRBJ1-2, the V gene TRBV18, with a weak D call TRBD1 (6 bases). The CDR3 totals 15 residues. Trimming shortened V by 2 bases and J by 3 bases, and 13 bases separated the two germline ends. Germline assignment: CDR1 KGHSH and CDR2 LQKENI. The CDR3 protein is CASSPFMGHDYGYTF. The CDR3 nucleotides read TGTGCCAGCTCACCATTCATGGGACACGACTATGGCTACACCTTC.

The chain is built from TRBV4-1 and TRBJ2-7; 7 nucleotides agree with TRBD1. The CDR3 consists of 15 residues. V lost 1 base and J lost 5; bases outside the gene matches: 8. Germline loops: CDR1 MGHRA, CDR2 YSYEKL. CDR3 coding DNA: TGCGCCAGCAGCCAAGTCGTCAGGGGGTTGGACGAGCAGTACTTC. Translation gives CASSQVVRGLDEQYF.

This clone was detected only a few times. The V call is TRBV7-8, the J call TRBJ1-3, with D possibly TRBD1 on 5 matching bases. This CDR3 is 15 amino acids long. Trimming cost V 2 bases and J 4 bases, with 12 bases left between them. Germline V CDR1 and CDR2: SGHVS, FQNEAQ. Written as DNA, the CDR3 is TGTGCCAGCAGCTTACCCAGGGAAGGAGGAAACACCATATATTTT. Its protein product is CASSLPREGGNTIYF.

This rearrangement joins TRBV5-6 to TRBJ2-5, with 9 nucleotides matching TRBD2. The ends lost 0 bases at V and 3 bases at J; junction bases unmatched: 3. The germline V gene encodes CDR1 SGHDT and CDR2 YYEEEE. This CDR3 has 15 residues. CDR3: CASSLGTSEKETQYF. CDR3 coding DNA: TGTGCCAGCAGCTTGGGGACTAGCGAGAAAGAGACCCAGTACTTC.

The rearrangement links TRBV5-1 to TRBJ1-2; 8 bases line up with TRBD1. In germline, CDR1 is SGHRS, CDR2 YFSETQ. The V gene end was trimmed by 7 bases and the J gene end by 5 bases; junction bases not matched to a gene: 7. The CDR3 contains 13 residues. CDR3 in DNA: TGCGCCAGCGACAGGGGCGCAGGATATGGCTACACCTTC. This translates into CASDRGAGYGYTF.

V and J are TRBV7-6 and TRBJ2-1; 9 nucleotides match TRBD2. The CDR3 has 16 amino acids. CDR1 and CDR2 from the germline V gene are SGHVS and FNYEAQ. Trimming took 1 base from V and 6 from J; bases not matched to a gene: 7. CDR3 DNA: TGTGCCAGCAGCTTAGAGGGCGGGAGGGCTTTCAATGAGCAGTTCTTC. Protein sequence: CASSLEGGRAFNEQFF.